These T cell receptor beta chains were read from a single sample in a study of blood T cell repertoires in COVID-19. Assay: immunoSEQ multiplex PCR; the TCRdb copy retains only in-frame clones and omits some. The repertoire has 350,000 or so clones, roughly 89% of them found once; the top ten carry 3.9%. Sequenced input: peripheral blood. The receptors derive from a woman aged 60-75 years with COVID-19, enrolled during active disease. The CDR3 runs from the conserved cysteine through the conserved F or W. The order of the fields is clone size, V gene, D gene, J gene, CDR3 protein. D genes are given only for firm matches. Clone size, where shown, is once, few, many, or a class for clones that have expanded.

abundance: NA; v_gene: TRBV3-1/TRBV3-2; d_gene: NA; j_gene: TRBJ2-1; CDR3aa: CASSRGSYNEQFF
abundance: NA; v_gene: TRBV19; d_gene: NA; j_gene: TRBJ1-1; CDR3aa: CASRPIGGGNTEAFF
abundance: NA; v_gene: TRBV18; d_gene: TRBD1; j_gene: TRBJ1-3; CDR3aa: CASSLGTDSGNTIYF
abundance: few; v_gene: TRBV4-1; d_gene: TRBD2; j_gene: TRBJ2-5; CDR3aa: CASSHPGLAGGTQETQYF
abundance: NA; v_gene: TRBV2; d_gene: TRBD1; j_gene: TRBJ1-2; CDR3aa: CASSLTGTGSGYTF
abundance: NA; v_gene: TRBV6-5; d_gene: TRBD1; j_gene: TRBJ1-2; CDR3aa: CASSPGQGTGYGYTF
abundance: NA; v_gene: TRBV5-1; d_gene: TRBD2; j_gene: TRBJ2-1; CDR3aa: CASSMRTSGGTEQFF
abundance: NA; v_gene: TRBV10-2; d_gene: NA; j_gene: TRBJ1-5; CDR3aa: CASTRRRNQPQHF
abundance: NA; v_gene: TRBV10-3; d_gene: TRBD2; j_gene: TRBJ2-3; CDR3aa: CAISPGTSGGVDTQYF
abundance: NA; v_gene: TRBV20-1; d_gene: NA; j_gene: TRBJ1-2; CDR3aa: CSAIGGILTF
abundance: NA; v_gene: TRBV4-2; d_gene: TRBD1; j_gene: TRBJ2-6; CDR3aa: CASSQEQGASGANVLTF
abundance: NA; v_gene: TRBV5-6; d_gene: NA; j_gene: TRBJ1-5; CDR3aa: CASSRTVSNQPQHF
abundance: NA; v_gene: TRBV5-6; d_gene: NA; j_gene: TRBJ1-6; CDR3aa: CAKSGGPNSPLHF
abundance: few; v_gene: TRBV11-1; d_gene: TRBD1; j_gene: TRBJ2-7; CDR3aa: CASSARDRDYEQYF
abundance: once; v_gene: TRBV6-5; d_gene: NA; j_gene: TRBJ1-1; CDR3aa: CAVDSILGTEAFF
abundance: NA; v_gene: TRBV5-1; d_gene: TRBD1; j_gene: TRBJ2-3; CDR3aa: CASSLVGDRHANTQYF
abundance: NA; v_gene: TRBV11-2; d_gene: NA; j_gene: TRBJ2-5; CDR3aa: CASSRASETQYF
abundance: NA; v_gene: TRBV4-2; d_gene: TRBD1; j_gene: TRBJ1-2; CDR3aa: CASSKNDRGPANYGYTF
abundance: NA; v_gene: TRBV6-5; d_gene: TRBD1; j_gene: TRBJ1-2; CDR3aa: CASSTRDSLNYGYTF
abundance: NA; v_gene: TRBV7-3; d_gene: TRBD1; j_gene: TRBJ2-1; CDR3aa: CASSLSPNRGDEQFF
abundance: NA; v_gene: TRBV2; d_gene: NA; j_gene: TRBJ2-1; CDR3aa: CASTFHNEQFF
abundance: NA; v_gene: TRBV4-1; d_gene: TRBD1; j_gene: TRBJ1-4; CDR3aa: CASSQAQLGTGLVFF
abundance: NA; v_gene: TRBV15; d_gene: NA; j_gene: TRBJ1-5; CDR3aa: CATSRDKGGPQHF
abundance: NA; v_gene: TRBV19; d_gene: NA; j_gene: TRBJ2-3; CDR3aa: CASSIGTASTDTQYF
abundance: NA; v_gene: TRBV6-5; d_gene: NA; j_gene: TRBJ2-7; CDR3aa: CASSQSPSEWYEQYF
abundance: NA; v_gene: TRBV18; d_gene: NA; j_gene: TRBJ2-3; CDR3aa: CASSPGLTDTQYF
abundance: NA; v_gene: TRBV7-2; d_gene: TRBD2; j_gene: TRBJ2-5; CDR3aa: CASSLKGLAGKLQETQYF
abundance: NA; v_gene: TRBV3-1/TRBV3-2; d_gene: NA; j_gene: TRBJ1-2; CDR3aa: CASSLRVGASYGYTF
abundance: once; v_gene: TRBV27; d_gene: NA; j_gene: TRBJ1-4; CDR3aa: CASSLRGTTNEKLFF
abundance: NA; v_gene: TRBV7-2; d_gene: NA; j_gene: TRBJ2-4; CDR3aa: CASSSEVAGNRNIQYF
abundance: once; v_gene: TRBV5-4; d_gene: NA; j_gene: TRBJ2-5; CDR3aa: CASSGSWASQETQYF
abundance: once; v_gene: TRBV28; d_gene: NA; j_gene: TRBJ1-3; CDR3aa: CASSVSGNTIYF
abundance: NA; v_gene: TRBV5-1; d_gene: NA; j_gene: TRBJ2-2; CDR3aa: CASSLSGVTGELFF